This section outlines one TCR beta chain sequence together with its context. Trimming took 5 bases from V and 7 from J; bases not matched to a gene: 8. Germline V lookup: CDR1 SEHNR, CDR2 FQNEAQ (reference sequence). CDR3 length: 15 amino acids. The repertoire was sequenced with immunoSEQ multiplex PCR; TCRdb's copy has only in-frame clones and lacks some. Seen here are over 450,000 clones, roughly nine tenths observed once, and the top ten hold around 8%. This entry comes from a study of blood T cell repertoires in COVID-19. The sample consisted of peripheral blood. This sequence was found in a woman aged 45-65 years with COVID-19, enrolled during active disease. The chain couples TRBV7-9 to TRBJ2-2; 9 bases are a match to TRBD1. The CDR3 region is CASSPRTGEGGELFF. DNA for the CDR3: TGTGCCAGCAGCCCAAGGACAGGGGAGGGCGGGGAGCTGTTTTTT.